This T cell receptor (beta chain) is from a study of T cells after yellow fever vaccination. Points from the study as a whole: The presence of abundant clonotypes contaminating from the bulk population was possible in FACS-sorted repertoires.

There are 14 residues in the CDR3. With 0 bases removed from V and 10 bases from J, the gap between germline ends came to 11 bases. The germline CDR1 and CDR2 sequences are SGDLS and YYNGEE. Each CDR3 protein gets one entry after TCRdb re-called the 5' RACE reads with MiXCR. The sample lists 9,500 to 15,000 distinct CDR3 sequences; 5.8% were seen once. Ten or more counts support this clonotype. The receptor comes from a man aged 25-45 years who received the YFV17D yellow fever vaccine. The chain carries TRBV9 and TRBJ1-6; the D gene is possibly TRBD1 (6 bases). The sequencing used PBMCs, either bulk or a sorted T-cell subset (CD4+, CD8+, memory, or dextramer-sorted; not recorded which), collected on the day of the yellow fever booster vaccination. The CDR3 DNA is TGTGCCAGCAGCGTAGAGTCAGGGGAATCACCCCTCCACTTT. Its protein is CASSVESGESPLHF.